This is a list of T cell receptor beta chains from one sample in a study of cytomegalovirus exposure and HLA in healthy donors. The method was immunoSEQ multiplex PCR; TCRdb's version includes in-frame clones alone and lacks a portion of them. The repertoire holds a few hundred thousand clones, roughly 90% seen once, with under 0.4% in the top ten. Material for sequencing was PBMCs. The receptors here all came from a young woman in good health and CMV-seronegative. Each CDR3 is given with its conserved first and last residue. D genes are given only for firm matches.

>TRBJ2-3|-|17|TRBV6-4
CASSKQGSLGRADTQYF
TGTGCCAGCAGCAAACAGGGTTCGCTCGGCCGTGCAGATACGCAGTATTTT
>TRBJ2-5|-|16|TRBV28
CASSFAPSQGQETQYF
TGTGCCAGCAGTTTTGCTCCTTCCCAGGGGCAAGAGACCCAGTACTTC
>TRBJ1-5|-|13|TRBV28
CASSLTGNQPQHF
TGTGCCAGCAGTTTGACGGGGAATCAGCCCCAGCATTTT
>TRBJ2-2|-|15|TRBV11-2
CASSYRAPNTGELFF
TGTGCCAGCAGCTATCGAGCCCCCAACACCGGGGAGCTGTTTTTT
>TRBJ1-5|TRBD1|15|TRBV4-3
CASSHNRGPNQPQHF
TGCGCCAGCAGCCATAACAGGGGGCCAAATCAGCCCCAGCATTTT
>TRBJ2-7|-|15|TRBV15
CATSRGRAGDYEQYF
TGTGCCACCAGCAGAGGAAGGGCAGGGGACTACGAGCAGTACTTC
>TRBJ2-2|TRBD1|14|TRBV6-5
CASRKQGWAGELFF
TGTGCCAGCAGGAAACAGGGGTGGGCCGGGGAGCTGTTTTTT
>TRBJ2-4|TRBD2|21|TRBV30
CAWTSGTEGLAGVLAKNIQYF
TGTGCCTGGACTTCCGGGACGGAGGGACTAGCGGGGGTCCTAGCCAAAAACATTCAGTACTTC
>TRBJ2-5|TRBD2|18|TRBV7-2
CASSPGLAGALYQETQYF
TGTGCCAGCAGCCCGGGACTAGCGGGGGCTCTTTACCAAGAGACCCAGTACTTC
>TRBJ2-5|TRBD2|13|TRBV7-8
CASERLAVTTQYF
TGTGCCAGCGAAAGACTAGCGGTCACGACCCAGTACTTC
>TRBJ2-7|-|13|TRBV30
CAWKYPGAYEQYF
TGTGCCTGGAAATATCCGGGGGCCTACGAGCAGTACTTC
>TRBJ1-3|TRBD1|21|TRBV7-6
CASSETGANTVQHFSGNTIYF
TGTGCCAGCAGCGAGACAGGGGCTAATACGGTCCAACACTTCTCTGGAAACACCATATATTTT
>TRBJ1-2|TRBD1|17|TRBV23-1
CASSLWDLGTGVVGYTF
TGCGCCAGCAGTCTCTGGGACCTGGGGACAGGGGTAGTTGGCTACACCTTC
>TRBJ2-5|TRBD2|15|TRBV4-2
CASSQDPLAEGTQYF
TGTGCCAGCAGCCAAGATCCTCTAGCGGAAGGGACCCAGTACTTC
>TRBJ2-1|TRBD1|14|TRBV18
CASSPQGAFDEQFF
TGTGCCAGCTCACCCCAGGGGGCTTTTGATGAGCAGTTCTTC
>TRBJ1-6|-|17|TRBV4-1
CASSQEKRPSYNSPLHF
TGCGCCAGCAGCCAAGAGAAGAGGCCTTCGTATAATTCACCCCTCCACTTT
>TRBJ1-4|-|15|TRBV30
CAWRAGLSTNEKLFF
TGTGCCTGGAGAGCAGGGCTATCAACTAATGAAAAACTGTTTTTT
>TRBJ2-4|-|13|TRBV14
CASSQDRWGVQYF
TGTGCCAGCAGCCAAGATAGATGGGGCGTTCAGTACTTC
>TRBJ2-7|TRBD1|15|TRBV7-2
CASSLAPGQVYEQYF
TGTGCCAGCAGCTTAGCTCCTGGACAGGTCTACGAGCAGTACTTC
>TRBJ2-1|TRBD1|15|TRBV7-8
CASSLDRPPYNEQFF
TGTGCCAGCAGCTTGGACAGGCCGCCGTACAATGAGCAGTTCTTC
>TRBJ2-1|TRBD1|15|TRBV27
CASSPGTGLRNEQFF
TGTGCCAGCAGCCCCGGGACAGGGTTAAGAAATGAGCAGTTCTTC
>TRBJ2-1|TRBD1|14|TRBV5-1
CASSLGQRYNEQFF
TGCGCCAGCAGCCTGGGACAGAGGTACAATGAGCAGTTCTTC